These 23 T cell receptor beta chains were sequenced from one sample in a study of T cells in Graves' hyperthyroidism and ophthalmopathy. Amplified regions were TCR beta CDR3 sequences from RNA transcripts. HTBI primers were used for first-round RT-PCR of the TCR CDR3. TCRdb reprocessed the multiplex PCR reads with MiXCR, giving one entry per CDR3 protein. Altogether hundreds of thousands of distinct CDR3 sequences are present, 14% to 15% being singletons, with the ten largest covering about 13%. The sequencing sample was made of blood. Receptors were obtained from a man between 18 and 29 years old with Graves' ophthalmopathy.

This chain joins TRBV2 and TRBJ2-3, with 9 bases aligning to TRBD1. Germline lookup yields CDR1 SNHLY and CDR2 FYNNEI. This CDR3 is built from 13 residues. The junction had 11 bases not matched to a gene; V was cut back by 4 bases and J by 15 bases. This CDR3 reads CASSARLGDRVYF. In DNA form, the CDR3 reads TGTGCCAGCAGTGCGAGGTTAGGGGACAGGGTCTATTTT.

Ten or more counts support this clonotype. V usage is TRBV6-1 and J usage is TRBJ2-1; TRBD2 matches 13 bases. V was clipped by 5 bases and J by 2 bases; unmatched bases: 6. CDR3 size: 17 residues. CDR1 is MNHNS and CDR2 is SASEGT in the germline V gene. DNA for the CDR3: TGTGCCAGCAGTCCCTTGGGACTAGCGGGAACCTACAATGAGCAGTTCTTC. Protein: CASSPLGLAGTYNEQFF.

This clonotype was counted many times. V gene TRBV2 combines with J gene TRBJ1-5; no firm D call. The germline V and J ends were trimmed by 9 bases and 0 bases, with 12 bases remaining between them. Per the germline V gene, CDR1 is SNHLY and CDR2 is FYNNEI. The CDR3 has 14 residues. The CDR3 region has the DNA TGTGCCAGTAGACCTGGTTATAGCAATCAGCCCCAGCATTTT. It is translated as CASRPGYSNQPQHF.

The chain combines TRBV6-1 with TRBJ2-3, with TRBD2 identical over 7 bases. The V segment lost 5 bases and the J segment 2 bases; nucleotides outside the gene matches: 4. The germline V gene has CDR1 MNHNS and CDR2 SASEGT. The CDR3 totals 14 residues. The chain's CDR3 is CASSLLAHTDTQYF. The CDR3 DNA follows: TGTGCCAGCAGTCTACTAGCGCACACAGATACGCAGTATTTT.

This clonotype was counted many times. The chain carries TRBV7-6 and TRBJ2-7; TRBD1 or TRBD2 may be the D gene (5 bases each). Germline V gene data show CDR1 as SGHVS and CDR2 as FNYEAQ. Between the trimmed V and J ends, which lost 5 bases and 0 bases, there was a span of 8 bases. The CDR3 covers 13 residues. The chain's CDR3 is CASSRDHSYEQYF. DNA of the CDR3: TGTGCCAGCAGCCGGGACCACTCCTACGAGCAGTACTTC. Together with reference TRBV7-6 and TRBJ2-7, the CDR3 gives the full variable domain: GAGVSQSPRYKVTKRGQDVALRCDPISGHVSLYWYRQALGQGPEFLTYFNYEAQQDKSGLPNDRFSAERPEGSISTLTIQRTEQRDSAMYRCASSRDHSYEQYFGPGTRLTVT.

The table lists this clonotype with many counts. The J gene is TRBJ2-2, the V gene TRBV6-2 or TRBV6-3; D perhaps matches TRBD1 (5 bases). V was trimmed by 0 bases and J by 7 bases, leaving 12 bases between them. CDR1 and CDR2 from the germline V gene are MNHEY and SVGEGT. The CDR3 loop spans 15 amino acids. This CDR3 is CASSYSERQSGELFF. The CDR3 DNA follows: TGTGCCAGCAGTTACTCTGAAAGACAGAGCGGGGAGCTGTTTTTT.

In this sample, this clonotype turned up a few times. The rearrangement joins TRBV10-1 to TRBJ1-1; a weak D match, TRBD1 (6 bases). Trimming removed 7 bases at V and 4 bases at J, with 13 bases between. This CDR3 region has 13 residues. Germline V CDR1 and CDR2: WNHNN, SYGVQD (reference sequence). CDR3 nucleotides: TGCGCCAGCAATCAGGGGTTGAGCACTGAAGCTTTCTTT. This encodes CASNQGLSTEAFF.

At least ten counts were recorded for this clonotype. V is TRBV2 and J is TRBJ2-1; D possibly corresponds to TRBD2 (5 bases). The CDR3 spans 13 residues. Trimming took off 4 bases at V and 7 bases at J, with 11 bases between the two ends. The germline gives CDR1 SNHLY, CDR2 FYNNEI. The CDR3 sequence: CASSAGSGNEQFF. DNA for the CDR3: TGTGCCAGCAGTGCGGGGTCGGGAAATGAGCAGTTCTTC.

This clonotype has a handful of counts. The CDR3 protein is CASSFTGTTSYNEQFF. CDR3 in DNA: TGTGCCAGCAGTTTTACAGGGACCACCTCCTACAATGAGCAGTTCTTC. V gene TRBV27 combines with J gene TRBJ2-1, with D possibly being TRBD1 (6 bases). Germline CDR1 MNHEY, CDR2 SMNVEV (reference sequence). Trimming took off 3 bases at V and 0 bases at J, with 12 bases between the two ends. The CDR3 has 16 amino acids.

This clonotype was seen repeatedly, ten times or more. The chain is built from TRBV15 and TRBJ2-7; D is uncertain. Germline values: CDR1 LNHNV, CDR2 YYDKDF (reference sequence). This CDR3 is built from 14 residues. The V gene lost 0 bases and the J gene lost 3 bases, with 9 bases spanning the gap. The CDR3 coding sequence is TGTGCCACCAGCAGAGATGTCAGTTACTACGAGCAGTACTTC. Its protein is CATSRDVSYYEQYF.

This clonotype was seen many times. This chain connects TRBV11-2 to TRBJ2-1, with 7 bases lining up with TRBD2. Germline V gene lookup returns CDR1 SGHAT and CDR2 FQNNGV. Losses at the gene ends were 1 base for V and 10 bases for J; bases not matched to a gene: 10. The length of the CDR3 is 15 residues. CDR3 sequence: CASSLGSGLGAEQFF. The CDR3, as DNA: TGTGCCAGCAGCTTAGGATCTGGACTAGGCGCCGAGCAGTTCTTC.

The chain couples TRBV20-1 to TRBJ2-7, with 7 bases identical to TRBD1. CDR1 and CDR2 (germline): DFQATT, SNEGSKA (reference sequence). This CDR3 is 18 amino acids long. The V and J ends lost 7 bases and 0 bases, in that order; junction bases with no gene match: 21. The CDR3 protein is CSVSGFSTGDSSSYEQYF. CDR3 in DNA: TGCAGTGTCTCCGGGTTTAGCACCGGGGACAGCAGCTCCTACGAGCAGTACTTC.

This clonotype has at least ten counts. The CDR3 bases are TGTGCCACCCAGCCTAGGGCAGGGGTTGGCAAGTATGGCTACACCTTC. Amino acid sequence: CATQPRAGVGKYGYTF. The chain carries TRBV11-2 and TRBJ1-2; D is perhaps TRBD1 (6 bases). This CDR3 comprises 16 residues. In germline, CDR1 is SGHAT, CDR2 FQNNGV. V lost 10 bases and J lost 5, with 26 bases in between. The full variable domain, completed using reference TRBV11-2 and TRBJ1-2, is EAGVAQSPRYKIIEKRQSVAFWCNPISGHATLYWYQQILGQGPKLLIQFQNNGVVDDSQLPKDRFSAERLKGVDSTLKIQPAKLEDSAVYLCATQPRAGVGKYGYTFGSGTRLTVV.

This clonotype was seen repeatedly, ten times or more. CDR3 nucleotides: TGTGCCAGCAGCTTAGGGGACAGGGACCTAGAGACCCAGTACTTC. Encoded protein: CASSLGDRDLETQYF. The V gene is TRBV11-3, the J gene TRBJ2-5; 9 nucleotides line up with TRBD1. Per germline, CDR1 SGHNT and CDR2 YENEEA. CDR3 length equals 15 residues. V dropped 1 base and J dropped 4; count of bases not matched to a gene: 4.

This clonotype was found many times. The CDR3 region is CSARGLAGGRYNEQFF. The CDR3 DNA reads as TGCAGTGCTAGGGGACTAGCGGGGGGTAGGTACAATGAGCAGTTCTTC. This chain joins TRBV20-1 and TRBJ2-1, with 15 bases fitting TRBD2. V lost 3 bases and J lost 4; bases outside the gene matches: 4. Per germline, CDR1 DFQATT and CDR2 SNEGSKA (reference sequence). The CDR3 consists of 16 residues.

The chain recombines TRBV19 with TRBJ2-7, with D possibly matching TRBD2 (6 bases). Trimming stripped 7 bases from V and 0 bases from J, with 13 bases between. The CDR3 is 14 residues long. Germline lookup yields CDR1 LNHDA and CDR2 SQIVND (reference sequence). The CDR3 coding sequence is TGTGCCAGTACCGCTGGAGCGGGCTCCTACGAGCAGTACTTC. Its translation is CASTAGAGSYEQYF.

This clonotype was counted at least ten times. The rearrangement links TRBV11-2 to TRBJ2-3; the D is unclear. The V gene lost 2 bases and the J gene lost 4 bases, with 7 bases spanning the gap. This CDR3 region has 13 residues. Germline loops: CDR1 SGHAT, CDR2 FQNNGV. CDR3 sequence reads: CASSLPVADTQYF. CDR3 in DNA: TGTGCCAGCAGCTTACCTGTCGCAGATACGCAGTATTTT.

This clonotype was seen repeatedly, ten times or more. The V gene is TRBV3-1, the J gene TRBJ2-3, with a possible D match to TRBD2 (11 bases). Germline-derived CDR1 and CDR2 are LGHDT and YNNKEL (reference sequence). The CDR3 is 17 residues long. The germline V and J ends were trimmed by 4 bases and 5 bases, with 22 bases remaining between them. CDR3 nucleotides: TGTGCCAGCAGCCGACAGGGGGCTAGCGGGAGGATAGATACGCAGTATTTT. Translated, it gives CASSRQGASGRIDTQYF.

This clonotype has just a few counts. V is TRBV7-9 and J is TRBJ2-2; TRBD2 matches 9 bases. From germline, CDR1 is SEHNR and CDR2 FQNEAQ (reference sequence). V shed 2 bases and J 4 bases; nucleotides not matched to a gene: 5. The CDR3 is 16 residues long. The CDR3 sequence is CASSLRAGGTTGELFF. The DNA for the CDR3 is TGTGCCAGCAGCTTAAGGGCGGGAGGGACCACCGGGGAGCTGTTTTTT.

This clonotype was observed many times. The chain carries TRBV11-2 and TRBJ2-3; D remains ambiguous. The germline CDR1 and CDR2 sequences are SGHAT and FQNNGV. Trimming left V 3 bases short and J 4 bases short, with 11 bases between. This CDR3 contains 14 residues. For the CDR3, the DNA is TGTGCCAGCAGCTTCTCTACGGTGGCAGATACGCAGTATTTT. Amino acid sequence: CASSFSTVADTQYF.

The chain is built from TRBV7-8 and TRBJ1-4, with no clear D. The V gene's germline CDR1 is SGHVS and CDR2 FQNEAQ. The CDR3 sequence is 18 residues long. V lost 1 base to trimming and J lost 0 bases, with 15 bases between them. The CDR3 DNA is TGTGCCAGCAGCTTAGGCCGGCAGCCAGAAGCAACTAATGAAAAACTGTTTTTT. Its translation: CASSLGRQPEATNEKLFF. The complete variable domain, with remaining parts taken from reference TRBV7-8 and TRBJ1-4, reads GAGVSQSPRYKVAKRGQDVALRCDPISGHVSLFWYQQALGQGPEFLTYFQNEAQLDKSGLPSDRFFAERPEGSVSTLKIQRTQQEDSAVYLCASSLGRQPEATNEKLFFGSGTQLSVL.

The table lists this clonotype with many counts. This rearrangement joins TRBV12-3 or TRBV12-4 to TRBJ2-7, with 10 positions matching TRBD1. The ends lost 3 bases at V and 7 bases at J; junction bases unmatched: 6. The CDR3 is 14 amino acids. CDR3 sequence reads: CASSFGTGVGEQYF. CDR3 sequence (DNA): TGTGCCAGCAGTTTTGGGACAGGGGTGGGGGAGCAGTACTTC.

There are many counts of this clonotype. The chain recombines TRBV7-9 with TRBJ2-3; TRBD2 is a possible D gene (6 bases). The ends were cut back, 5 bases at V and 0 bases at J, with 15 bases in the middle. This CDR3 has 16 amino acids. The germline CDR1 and CDR2 sequences are SEHNR and FQNEAQ (reference sequence). In DNA, the CDR3 is TGTGCCAGCAGCCCGTGGGGTACTAGCAGCACAGATACGCAGTATTTT. This codes for CASSPWGTSSTDTQYF.